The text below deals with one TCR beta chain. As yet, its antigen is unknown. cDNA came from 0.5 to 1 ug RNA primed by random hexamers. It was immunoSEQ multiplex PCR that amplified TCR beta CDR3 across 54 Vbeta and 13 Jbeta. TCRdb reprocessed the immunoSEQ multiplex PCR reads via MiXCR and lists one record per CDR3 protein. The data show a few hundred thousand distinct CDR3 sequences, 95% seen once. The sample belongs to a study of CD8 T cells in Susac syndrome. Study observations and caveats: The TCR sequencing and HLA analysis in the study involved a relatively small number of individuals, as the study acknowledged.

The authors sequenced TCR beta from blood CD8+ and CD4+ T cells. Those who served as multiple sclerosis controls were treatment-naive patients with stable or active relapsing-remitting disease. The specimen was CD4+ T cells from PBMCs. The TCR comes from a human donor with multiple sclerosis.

This CDR3 is CSVEGGNGANEQFF. In DNA form, the CDR3 reads TGCAGCGTTGAAGGGGGTAATGGGGCCAATGAGCAGTTCTTC. This chain joins TRBV29-1 and TRBJ2-1, with D maybe TRBD1 (5 bases). There are 14 residues in the CDR3. Germline CDR1 is SQVTM and CDR2 is ANQGSEA. V was shortened by 1 base and J by 6 bases, with 13 bases between the two germline ends.